This TCR beta chain was found in a study of cytomegalovirus exposure and HLA in healthy donors. The CDR3 sequence is 15 residues long. Germline trimming cut 0 bases from V and 3 bases from J; bases unmatched to any gene: 6. The germline V gene has CDR1 SGHTS and CDR2 YDEGEE. 13 Jbeta primers and 60 Vbeta primers were used for the PCR. TCRdb keeps only in-frame clones here, not all; method: immunoSEQ multiplex PCR. Altogether 95,000 to 150,000 clones are present, 80% being singletons, with the ten largest covering approximately 1.2%. This TCR derives from a female donor in good health and CMV-seronegative. J is TRBJ2-7 and V is TRBV5-8, with TRBD2 matching over 7 bases. The material sequenced was PBMCs. This CDR3 reads CASSLGGGSLYEQYF. In DNA, the CDR3 is TGTGCCAGCAGCTTGGGGGGCGGGAGCCTCTACGAGCAGTACTTC.